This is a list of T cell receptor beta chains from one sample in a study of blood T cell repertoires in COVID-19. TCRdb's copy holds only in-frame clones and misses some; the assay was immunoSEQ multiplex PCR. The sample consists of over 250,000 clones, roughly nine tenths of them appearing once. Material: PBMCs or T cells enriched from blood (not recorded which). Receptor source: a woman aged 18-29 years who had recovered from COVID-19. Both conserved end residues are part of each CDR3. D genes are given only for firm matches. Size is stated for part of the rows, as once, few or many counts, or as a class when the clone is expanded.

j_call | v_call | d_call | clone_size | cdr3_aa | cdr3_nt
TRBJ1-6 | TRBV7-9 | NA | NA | CASSSGGTVEALHF | TGTGCCAGCAGCTCGGGAGGAACCGTGGAGGCCCTCCACTTT
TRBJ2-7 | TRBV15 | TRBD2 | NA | CATRSGDYSYEQYF | TGTGCCACCAGGAGCGGGGACTACTCCTACGAGCAGTACTTC
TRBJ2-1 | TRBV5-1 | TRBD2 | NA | CASSPQAGGLSNEQFF | TGCGCCAGCAGCCCCCAAGCGGGGGGGCTTAGTAATGAGCAGTTCTTC
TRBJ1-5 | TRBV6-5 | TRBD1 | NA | CASSSNTGDQPQHF | TGTGCCAGCAGTTCTAACACAGGGGATCAGCCCCAGCATTTT
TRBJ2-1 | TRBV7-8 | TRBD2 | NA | CASTLAGVYNEQFF | TGTGCCAGCACCCTAGCGGGAGTTTACAATGAGCAGTTCTTC
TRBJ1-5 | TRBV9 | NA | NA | CASSAYGGSNQPQHF | TGTGCCAGCAGCGCCTACGGAGGGAGCAATCAGCCCCAGCATTTT
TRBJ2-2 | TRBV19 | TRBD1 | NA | CASSEGQGRFTFSNTGELFF | TGTGCCAGTAGTGAAGGACAGGGGCGATTTACTTTCTCGAACACCGGGGAGCTGTTTTTT
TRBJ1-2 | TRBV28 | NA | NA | CASETTGYYGYTF | TGTGCCAGCGAAACTACAGGGTACTATGGCTACACCTTC
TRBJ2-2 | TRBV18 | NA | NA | CASSPRQAPNTGELFF | TGTGCCAGCTCACCTCGACAGGCGCCGAACACCGGGGAGCTGTTTTTT
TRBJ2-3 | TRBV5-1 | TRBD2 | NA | CASSLDVLASGAFTDTQYF | TGCGCCAGCAGCTTGGATGTGTTGGCTAGCGGGGCCTTCACAGATACGCAGTATTTT
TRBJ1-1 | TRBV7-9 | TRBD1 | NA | CASSSKDRGQFTMNTEAFF | TGTGCCAGCAGCTCGAAAGACAGGGGGCAGTTTACTATGAACACTGAAGCTTTCTTT
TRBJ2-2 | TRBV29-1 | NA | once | CSVVLGPYGHELFF | TGCAGCGTTGTGTTGGGGCCTTACGGCCACGAGCTGTTTTTT
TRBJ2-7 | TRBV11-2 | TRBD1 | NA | CASSLDRGPYEQYF | TGTGCCAGCAGCCTGGACAGGGGTCCCTACGAGCAGTACTTC
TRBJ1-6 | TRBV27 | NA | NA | CASSTRGQLLGSPLHF | TGTGCCAGCAGTACCCGCGGGCAGTTGCTAGGTTCACCCCTCCACTTT
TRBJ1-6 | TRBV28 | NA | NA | CASSSRTPVNSPLHF | TGTGCCAGCAGTTCCAGGACTCCCGTCAATTCACCCCTCCACTTT
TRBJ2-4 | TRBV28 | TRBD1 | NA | CASTEVVTGTLAKNIQYF | TGTGCCAGCACCGAGGTCGTGACAGGGACCCTAGCCAAAAACATTCAGTACTTC
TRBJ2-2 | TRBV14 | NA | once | CASSPNRIPTGELFF | TGTGCCAGCAGCCCTAACAGGATCCCCACCGGGGAGCTGTTTTTT
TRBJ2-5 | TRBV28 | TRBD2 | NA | CASSPWTRIQETQYF | TGTGCCAGCAGTCCATGGACTAGAATACAAGAGACCCAGTACTTC
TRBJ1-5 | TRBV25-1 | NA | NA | CASRPLEEQPQHF | TGTGCCAGCAGGCCTCTGGAGGAGCAGCCCCAGCATTTT
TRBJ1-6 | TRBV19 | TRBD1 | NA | CASRGTGLSPLHF | TGTGCCAGTAGGGGGACAGGGCTTTCACCCCTCCACTTT
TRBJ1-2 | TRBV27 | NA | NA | CASSSYLDGDLKYGYTF | TGTGCCAGCAGTTCCTACCTTGACGGAGATCTAAAGTATGGCTACACCTTC
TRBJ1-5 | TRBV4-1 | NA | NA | CASSQGQGSQPQHF | TGCGCCAGCAGCCAAGGTCAGGGTAGTCAGCCCCAGCATTTT
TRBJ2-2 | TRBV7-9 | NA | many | CASSLGPGRSTGELFF | TGTGCCAGCAGCTTAGGTCCGGGAAGGTCCACCGGGGAGCTGTTTTTT
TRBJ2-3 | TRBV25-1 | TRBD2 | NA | CASSLTGGPADTQYF | TGTGCCAGCAGCCTCACGGGGGGGCCTGCAGATACGCAGTATTTT
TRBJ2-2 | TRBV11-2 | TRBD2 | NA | CASSREGLAGYTGELFF | TGTGCCAGCAGCCGTGAAGGACTAGCGGGATACACCGGGGAGCTGTTTTTT
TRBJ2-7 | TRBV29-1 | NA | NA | CSVEDESSYEQYF | TGCAGCGTTGAAGATGAATCCAGCTACGAGCAGTACTTC
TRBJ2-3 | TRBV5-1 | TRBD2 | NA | CASSPRTSGTTDTQYF | TGCGCCAGCAGCCCTCGGACTAGCGGGACCACAGATACGCAGTATTTT
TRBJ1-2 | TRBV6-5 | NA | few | CASKDRGSLNGYTF | TGTGCCAGCAAAGACAGAGGCTCCCTTAATGGCTACACCTTC
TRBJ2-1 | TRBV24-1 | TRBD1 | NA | CATSETGTGRNEQFF | TGTGCCACCAGTGAGACCGGGACAGGGCGTAATGAGCAGTTCTTC
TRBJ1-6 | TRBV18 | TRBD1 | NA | CASNRGSDNSPLHF | TGTGCCAGTAACAGGGGTTCAGATAATTCACCCCTCCACTTT
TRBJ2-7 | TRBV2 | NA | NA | CASSATRQESYEQYF | TGTGCCAGCAGCGCAACCCGACAGGAGAGCTACGAGCAGTACTTC
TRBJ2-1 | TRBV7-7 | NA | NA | CASSLDYVAHNEQFF | TGTGCCAGCAGTCTCGACTATGTGGCCCACAATGAGCAGTTCTTC
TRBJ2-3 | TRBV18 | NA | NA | CASSPSELDITDTQYF | TGTGCCAGCTCACCCTCGGAACTAGACATCACAGATACGCAGTATTTT
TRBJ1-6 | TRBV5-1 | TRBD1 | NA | CASSLGQGDNSPLHF | TGCGCCAGCAGCTTGGGACAGGGGGATAATTCACCCCTCCACTTT
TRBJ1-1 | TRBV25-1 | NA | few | CASTGFTEAFF | TGTGCCAGCACAGGTTTCACTGAAGCTTTCTTT
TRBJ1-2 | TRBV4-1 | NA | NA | CASSQVLGEGNYGYTF | TGCGCCAGCAGCCAAGTTTTGGGGGAGGGTAACTATGGCTACACCTTC
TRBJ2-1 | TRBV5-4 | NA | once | CASSLKEIFSSYNEQFF | TGTGCCAGCAGCTTGAAGGAGATATTTAGCTCCTACAATGAGCAGTTCTTC
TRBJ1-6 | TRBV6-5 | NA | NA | CASSYQAFNSPLHF | TGTGCCAGCAGTTACCAGGCTTTTAATTCACCCCTCCACTTT
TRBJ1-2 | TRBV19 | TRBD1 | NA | CASSRTGEAYGYTF | TGTGCCAGTAGTAGGACAGGGGAGGCCTATGGCTACACCTTC
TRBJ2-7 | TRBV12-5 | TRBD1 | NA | CASGQTGTGYYEQYF | TGTGCTAGTGGACAAACCGGGACAGGGTACTACGAGCAGTACTTC
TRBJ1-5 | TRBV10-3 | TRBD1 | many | CAIGTGDSNQPQHF | TGTGCCATCGGCACAGGGGACAGCAATCAGCCCCAGCATTTT